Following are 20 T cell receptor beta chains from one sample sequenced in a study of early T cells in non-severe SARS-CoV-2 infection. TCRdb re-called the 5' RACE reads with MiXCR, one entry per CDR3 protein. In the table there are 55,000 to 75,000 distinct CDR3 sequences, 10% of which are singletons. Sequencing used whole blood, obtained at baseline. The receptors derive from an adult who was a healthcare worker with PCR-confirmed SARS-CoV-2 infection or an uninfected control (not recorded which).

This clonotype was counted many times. CDR3 coding DNA: TGTGCCAGCAGCCAAGATTCGCTAACAGGGGTTGGGTACGAGCAGTACTTC. Protein product: CASSQDSLTGVGYEQYF. The chain has TRBV14 and TRBJ2-7; 7 bases map to TRBD1. Germline CDR1 SGHDN, CDR2 FVKESK. CDR3 size: 17 residues. Unmatched junction bases numbered 12, after V lost 0 bases and J lost 4 bases.

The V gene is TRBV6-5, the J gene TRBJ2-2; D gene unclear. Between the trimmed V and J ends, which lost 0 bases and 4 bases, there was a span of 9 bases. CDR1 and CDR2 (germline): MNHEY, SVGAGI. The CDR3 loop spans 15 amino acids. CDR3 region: CASSYSGRSTGELFF. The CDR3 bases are TGTGCCAGCAGTTACTCTGGCAGAAGCACCGGGGAGCTGTTTTTT.

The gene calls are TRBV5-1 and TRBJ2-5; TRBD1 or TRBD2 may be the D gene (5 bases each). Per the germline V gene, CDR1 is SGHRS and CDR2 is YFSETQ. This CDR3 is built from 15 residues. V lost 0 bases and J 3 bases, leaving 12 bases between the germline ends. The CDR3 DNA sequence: TGCGCCAGCAGCTTGGGGGTCGGGGACGAAGAGACCCAGTACTTC. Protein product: CASSLGVGDEETQYF.

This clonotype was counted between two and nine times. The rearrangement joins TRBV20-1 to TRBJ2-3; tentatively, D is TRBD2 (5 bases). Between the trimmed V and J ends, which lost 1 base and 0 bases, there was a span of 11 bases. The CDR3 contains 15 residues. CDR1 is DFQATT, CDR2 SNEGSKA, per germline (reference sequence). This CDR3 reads CSARVGGFSTDTQYF. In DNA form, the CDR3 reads TGCAGTGCTAGAGTAGGAGGATTTAGCACAGATACGCAGTATTTT.

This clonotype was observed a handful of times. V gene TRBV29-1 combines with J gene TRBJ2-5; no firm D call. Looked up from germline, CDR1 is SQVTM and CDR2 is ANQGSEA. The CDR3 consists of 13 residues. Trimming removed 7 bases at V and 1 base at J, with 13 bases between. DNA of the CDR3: TGCAGCGGAATCGGGTCCGCCCAAGAGACCCAGTACTTC. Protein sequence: CSGIGSAQETQYF.

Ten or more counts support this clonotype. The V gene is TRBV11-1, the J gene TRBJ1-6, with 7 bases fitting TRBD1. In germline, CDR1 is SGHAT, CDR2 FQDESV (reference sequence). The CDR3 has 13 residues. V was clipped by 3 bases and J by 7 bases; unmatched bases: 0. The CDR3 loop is CASSLGQNSPLHF. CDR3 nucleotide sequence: TGTGCCAGCAGCTTGGGACAGAATTCACCCCTCCACTTT.

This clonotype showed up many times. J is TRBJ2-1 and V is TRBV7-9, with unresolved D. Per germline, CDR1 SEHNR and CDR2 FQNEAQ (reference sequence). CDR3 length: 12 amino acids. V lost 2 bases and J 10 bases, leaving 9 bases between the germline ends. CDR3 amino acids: CASSLSGPEQFF. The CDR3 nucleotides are TGTGCCAGCAGCTTATCCGGACCAGAGCAGTTCTTC.

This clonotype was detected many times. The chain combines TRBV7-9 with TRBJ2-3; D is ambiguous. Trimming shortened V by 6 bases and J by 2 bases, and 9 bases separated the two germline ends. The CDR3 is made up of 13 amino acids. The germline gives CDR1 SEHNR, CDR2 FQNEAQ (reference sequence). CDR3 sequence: CASRTEVTDTQYF. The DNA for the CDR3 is TGTGCCAGCAGAACGGAAGTCACAGATACGCAGTATTTT.

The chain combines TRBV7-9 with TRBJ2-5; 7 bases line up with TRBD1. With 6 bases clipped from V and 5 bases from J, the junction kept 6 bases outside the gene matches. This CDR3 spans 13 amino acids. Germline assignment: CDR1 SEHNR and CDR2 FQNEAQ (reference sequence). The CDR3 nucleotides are TGTGCCAGCAGGTCTACAGGGGTGGAGACCCAGTACTTC. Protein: CASRSTGVETQYF.

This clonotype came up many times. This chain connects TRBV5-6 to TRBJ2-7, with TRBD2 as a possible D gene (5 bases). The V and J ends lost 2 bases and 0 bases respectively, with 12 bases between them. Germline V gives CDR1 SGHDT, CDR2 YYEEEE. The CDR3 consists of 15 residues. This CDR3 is CASSFRGSHSYEQYF. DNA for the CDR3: TGTGCCAGCAGCTTCCGAGGGAGTCACTCCTACGAGCAGTACTTC.

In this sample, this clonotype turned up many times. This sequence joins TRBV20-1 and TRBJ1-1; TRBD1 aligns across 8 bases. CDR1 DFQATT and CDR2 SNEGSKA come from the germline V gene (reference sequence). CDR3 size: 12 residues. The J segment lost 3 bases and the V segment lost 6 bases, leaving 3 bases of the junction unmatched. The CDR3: CSARDRYTEAFF. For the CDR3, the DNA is TGCAGTGCGAGGGACAGGTACACTGAAGCTTTCTTT.

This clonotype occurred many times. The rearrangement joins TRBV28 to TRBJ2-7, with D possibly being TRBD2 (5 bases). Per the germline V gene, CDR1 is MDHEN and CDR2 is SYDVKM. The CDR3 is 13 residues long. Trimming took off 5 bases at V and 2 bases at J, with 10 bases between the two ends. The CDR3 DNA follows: TGTGCCAGCAGTCTAGGACTCACCTACGAGCAGTACTTC. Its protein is CASSLGLTYEQYF.

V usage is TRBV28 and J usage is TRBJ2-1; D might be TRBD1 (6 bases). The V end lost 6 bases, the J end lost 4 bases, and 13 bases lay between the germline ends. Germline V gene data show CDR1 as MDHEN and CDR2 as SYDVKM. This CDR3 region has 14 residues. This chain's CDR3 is CASSLGHEYNEQFF. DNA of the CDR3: TGTGCCAGCAGCTTGGGACATGAGTACAATGAGCAGTTCTTC.

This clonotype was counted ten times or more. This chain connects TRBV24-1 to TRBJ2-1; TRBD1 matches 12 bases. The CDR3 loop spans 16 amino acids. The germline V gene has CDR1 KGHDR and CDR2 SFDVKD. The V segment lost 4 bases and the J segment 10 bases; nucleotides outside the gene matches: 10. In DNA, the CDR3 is TGTGCCACCAGTGACCCGGGACAGGGGGCGCGAGGAGAGCAGTTCTTC. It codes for CATSDPGQGARGEQFF.

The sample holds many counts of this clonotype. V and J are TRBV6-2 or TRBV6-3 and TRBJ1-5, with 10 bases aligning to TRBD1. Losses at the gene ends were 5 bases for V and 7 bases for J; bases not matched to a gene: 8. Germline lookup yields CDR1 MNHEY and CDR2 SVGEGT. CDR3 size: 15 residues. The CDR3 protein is CASSNRDRGFQPQHF. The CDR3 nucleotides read TGTGCCAGCAGTAACCGGGACAGGGGTTTCCAGCCCCAGCATTTT.

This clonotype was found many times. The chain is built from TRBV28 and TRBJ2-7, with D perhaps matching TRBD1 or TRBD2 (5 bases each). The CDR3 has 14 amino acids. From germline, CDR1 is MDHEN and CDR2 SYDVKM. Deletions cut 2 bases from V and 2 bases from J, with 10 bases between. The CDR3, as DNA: TGTGCCAGCAGTTTAACAGGAGGTACCTACGAGCAGTACTTC. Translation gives CASSLTGGTYEQYF.

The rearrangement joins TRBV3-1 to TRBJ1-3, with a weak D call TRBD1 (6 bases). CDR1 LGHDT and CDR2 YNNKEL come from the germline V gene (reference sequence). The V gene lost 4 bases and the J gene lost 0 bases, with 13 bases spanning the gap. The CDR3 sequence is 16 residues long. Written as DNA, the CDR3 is TGTGCCAGCAGCCCGCCGGGGGGGCACTCTGGAAACACCATATATTTT. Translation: CASSPPGGHSGNTIYF. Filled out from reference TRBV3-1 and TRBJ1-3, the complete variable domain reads DTAVSQTPKYLVTQMGNDKSIKCEQNLGHDTMYWYKQDSKKFLKIMFSYNNKELIINETVPNRFSPKSPDKAHLNLHINSLELGDSAVYFCASSPPGGHSGNTIYFGEGSWLTVV.

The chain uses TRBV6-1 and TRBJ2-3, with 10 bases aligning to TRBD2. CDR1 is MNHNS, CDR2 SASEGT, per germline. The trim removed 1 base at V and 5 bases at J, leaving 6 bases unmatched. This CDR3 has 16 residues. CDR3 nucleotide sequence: TGTGCCAGCAGTGAAGGGGGGACTAGCGTAAGAGATACGCAGTATTTT. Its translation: CASSEGGTSVRDTQYF.

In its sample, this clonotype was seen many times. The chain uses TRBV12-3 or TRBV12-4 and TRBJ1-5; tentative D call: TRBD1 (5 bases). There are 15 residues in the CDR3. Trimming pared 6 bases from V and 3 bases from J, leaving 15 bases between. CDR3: CASSPDRISNQPQHF. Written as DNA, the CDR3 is TGTGCCAGCAGCCCTGACAGAATTTCCAATCAGCCCCAGCATTTT.

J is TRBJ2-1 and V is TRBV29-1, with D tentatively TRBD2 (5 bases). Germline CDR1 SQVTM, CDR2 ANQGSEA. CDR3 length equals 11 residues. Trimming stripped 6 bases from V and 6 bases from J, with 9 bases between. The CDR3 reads CSVTSFNEQFF. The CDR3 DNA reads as TGCAGCGTCACTAGTTTCAATGAGCAGTTCTTC.